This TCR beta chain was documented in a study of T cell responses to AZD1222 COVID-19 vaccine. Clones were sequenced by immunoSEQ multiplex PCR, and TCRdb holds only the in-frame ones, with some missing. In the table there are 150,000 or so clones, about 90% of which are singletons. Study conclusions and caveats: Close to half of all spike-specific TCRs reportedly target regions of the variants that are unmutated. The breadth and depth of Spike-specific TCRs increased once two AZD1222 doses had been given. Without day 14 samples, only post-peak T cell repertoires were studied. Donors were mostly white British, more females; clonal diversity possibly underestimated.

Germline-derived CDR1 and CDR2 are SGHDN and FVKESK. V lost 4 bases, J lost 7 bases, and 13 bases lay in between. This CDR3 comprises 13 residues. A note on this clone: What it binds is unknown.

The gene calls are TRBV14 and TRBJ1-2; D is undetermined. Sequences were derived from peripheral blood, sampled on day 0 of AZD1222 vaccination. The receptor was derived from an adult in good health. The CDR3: CASSRTDIGGYTF. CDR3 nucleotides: TGTGCCAGCAGCCGAACAGATATCGGTGGCTACACCTTC.